The 4 T cell receptor beta chains presented below share a single source sample, sequenced in a study of breast tumors, draining lymph nodes, adjacent tissues. One entry per CDR3 protein, called by TCRdb with MiXCR from the multiplex PCR reads. The data contain about 180,000 distinct CDR3 sequences, 25% to 40% of them singletons. Breast cancer patients provided tissue from their axillary draining lymph nodes. Input material: axillary lymph node tissue. The source of these receptors is a female donor with breast cancer. Some clones in this sample may be carry-over from other donors' samples.

This clonotype was observed at least ten times. The rearrangement uses TRBV9 and TRBJ2-7; 7 bases align to TRBD2. Germline V gene lookup returns CDR1 SGDLS and CDR2 YYNGEE. J gave up 4 bases and V 4 bases, and 8 bases lay outside the gene matches. The CDR3 totals 14 residues. The CDR3 DNA sequence: TGTGCCAGCAGCCCGGACCAGCGGGGATACGAGCAGTACTTC. Encoded protein: CASSPDQRGYEQYF.

To note about this clonotype: One base away lies a much larger clone, so this may be a sequencing read error. J is TRBJ2-1 and V is TRBV4-1, with 7 bases fitting TRBD1. CDR3 length: 13 amino acids. Germline V gene lookup returns CDR1 MGHRA and CDR2 YSYEKL. The CDR3 bases are TGCGCCAGCAGCCAGACAGGGATGAATGAGCAGTCCTTC. This gives the protein CASSQTGMNEQSF.

This clonotype was seen ten or more times. This chain connects TRBV20-1 to TRBJ1-5; 8 bases line up with TRBD1. V lost 7 bases, J lost 2 bases, and 16 bases stayed unmatched. The CDR3 is 17 amino acids. Germline V gene data show CDR1 as DFQATT and CDR2 as SNEGSKA (reference sequence). CDR3 in amino acids: CSVQTGTGSSGNQPQHF. CDR3 DNA sequence: TGCAGTGTTCAGACCGGGACAGGATCATCTGGCAATCAGCCCCAGCATTTT.

The V call is TRBV5-6, the J call TRBJ1-4; possibly TRBD1 for D (5 bases). Trimming took off 0 bases at V and 3 bases at J, with 12 bases between the two ends. The germline V gene has CDR1 SGHDT and CDR2 YYEEEE. The CDR3 consists of 16 residues. The CDR3 nucleotides are TGTGCCAGCAGCTTGGGGTCAGGGTTGGCTAATGAAAAACTGTTTTTT. This encodes CASSLGSGLANEKLFF.